This T cell receptor (beta chain) was identified in a study of patients and donors after allogeneic stem cell transplantation. TCRdb fed the RT-PCR reads into MiXCR, producing one record per CDR3 protein. The sample lists 70,000 to 75,000 distinct CDR3 sequences, more than 25% occurring once. This CDR3 has 17 residues. Germline values: CDR1 LGHDT, CDR2 YNNKEL (reference sequence). With 0 bases removed from V and 0 bases from J, the gap between germline ends came to 13 bases. The sequence was collected from a human donor who was either an allogeneic HSCT recipient or a stem cell or donor lymphocyte infusion donor (not recorded which). It is not recorded whose cells these are; they may come from a transplant donor. The genes are TRBV3-1 and TRBJ2-3; D may be TRBD2 (5 bases). The source material was blood, either unsorted or a sorted T cell fraction (not recorded which). In DNA form, the CDR3 reads TGTGCCAGCAGCCAAGATCCCGCGGGTGCTAGCACAGATACGCAGTATTTT. Amino acid sequence: CASSQDPAGASTDTQYF.